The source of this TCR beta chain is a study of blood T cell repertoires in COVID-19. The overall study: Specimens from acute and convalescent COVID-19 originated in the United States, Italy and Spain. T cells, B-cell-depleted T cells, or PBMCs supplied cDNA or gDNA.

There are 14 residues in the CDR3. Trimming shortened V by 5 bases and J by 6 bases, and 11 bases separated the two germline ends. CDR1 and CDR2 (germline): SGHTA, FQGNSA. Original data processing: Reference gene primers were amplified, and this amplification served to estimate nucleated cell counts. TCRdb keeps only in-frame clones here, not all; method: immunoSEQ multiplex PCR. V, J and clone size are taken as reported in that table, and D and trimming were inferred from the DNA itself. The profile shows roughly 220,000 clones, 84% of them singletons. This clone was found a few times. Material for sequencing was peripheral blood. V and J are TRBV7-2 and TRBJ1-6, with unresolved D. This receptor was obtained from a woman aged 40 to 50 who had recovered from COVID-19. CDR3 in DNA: TGTGCCAGCAGCCCGGACTCTGGTAATTCACCCCTCCACTTT. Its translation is CASSPDSGNSPLHF. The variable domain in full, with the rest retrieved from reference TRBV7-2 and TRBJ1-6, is GAGVSQSPSNKVTEKGKDVELRCDPISGHTALYWYRQSLGQGLEFLIYFQGNSAPDKSGLPSDRFSAERTGGSVSTLTIQRTQQEDSAVYLCASSPDSGNSPLHFGNGTRLTVT.